This is a list of T cell receptor beta chains from one sample in a study of preoperative IRX-2 immunotherapy in early breast cancer. Profiling relied on immunoSEQ multiplex PCR, and the TCRdb table lists in-frame clones only, not all of them. The sample lists about 29,000 clones, 85% to 90% occurring once. Specimen collection occurred from a patient treated with IRX-2 immunotherapy. The receptors derive from a human donor with breast cancer. Each CDR3 is given without its conserved first and last residue. The size of a clone is reported for some rows only, either as once, few or many, or as a class for expanded clones.

V	size	CDR3
TRBV7-2	-	ASSYWTASTDTQY
TRBV19	-	ASSITGTAVLFYTEAF
TRBV20-1	-	SATRSNEQF
TRBV4-1	-	ASSGLMNTGELF
TRBV2	-	ASRRGNQPQH
TRBV10-1	-	ASGEGAAAGELF
TRBV6-1	-	ASSLVINYGYT
TRBV21-1	-	ASIQGRGTDTQY
TRBV5-1	-	ASSPVVAGGSDTQY
TRBV27	-	ASSPLEHQPQH
TRBV10-1	-	ASSDTGHTGELF
TRBV5-1	-	ASSLQSGRETQY
TRBV2	-	ASTASSGNTDTQY
TRBV6-7	-	AKGAEGYT
TRBV6-1	-	ASSERRETQY
TRBV5-1	-	ASSTTVDGELF
TRBV2	few	ASRWTANTGELF
TRBV19	-	ASRGVGEQY
TRBV6-6	once	ASSRQGTTDTQY
TRBV4-3	few	AAGQRDSPLH
TRBV6-6	-	ASSYGTGNNEQF
TRBV9	medium-sized	ASSPGTGNLYGYT
TRBV5-1	once	ASSSGGADYEQY
TRBV6-4	-	ASSVGTGQNSPLH
TRBV5-8	-	ASNSGGSYNEQF
TRBV5-1	-	ASSLIRGSQETQY
TRBV6-4	-	ASSDLTGDGANVLT
TRBV15	once	ATSRDLSGGQETQY
TRBV10-3	-	ALNKCGNNQPQH
TRBV10-3	-	AISESGENYNEQF
TRBV7-2	-	ASSSWRAEYNSPLH
TRBV7-6	-	ASSRGLAGYEQY
TRBV7-2	once	ASSPLGGLNEQF
TRBV27	-	ASSLYPTGLAGALENEQY
TRBV6-5	-	ASSYATGPGELF
TRBV28	-	ASSVPFRVSSGANVLT
TRBV7-2	-	ASSLAASGRYGELF
TRBV7-9	-	ASSLSGQGAGGYT
TRBV6-1	-	ASSLGRNDNEQF
TRBV28	-	ASSLRGLWGDTQY
TRBV18	-	ASSRLRAGGTSGANVLT
TRBV6-5	-	ASRSGPYEQY
TRBV2	once	ASTGQGRNEQY
TRBV15	-	ATSRDPNSLTGRSGANVLT
TRBV11-2	once	ASSLISFGELF
TRBV9	-	ASSSTARNQPQH
TRBV19	-	ASSIDSSGRASLGEQF
TRBV19	-	ASSIVPGSDEQF
TRBV2	few	ASSAQPSTDTQY
TRBV9	-	ASSAGASTDTQY